There are a few counts of the clone carrying this T cell receptor (beta chain). Its specificity is not known. This entry belongs to a study of CD8+ T cells in alopecia areata. Overall study results and limits: Within the top 100, expanded CD8+ clones significantly decreased with tofacitinib, as did scalp clonality. It was lesional scalp, especially alopecia totalis/universalis, that showed higher clonality than normal scalp.

Treatment here: oral pan-JAK inhibitor, 5-10 mg twice daily. CDR1 is SQVTM, CDR2 ANQGSEA, per germline. The V gene lost 6 bases and the J gene lost 10 bases, with 15 bases spanning the gap. This CDR3 comprises 11 residues. Extracted RNA was reverse transcribed, and the resulting cDNA served as sequencing template. Sequenced by immunoSEQ multiplex PCR; TCRdb stores in-frame clones only, minus some. This repertoire shows 210,000 or so clones, roughly 66% found once; its top ten account for roughly 1.2%. This sample comprised CD4+ T cells sorted from blood, obtained at week 44, from a patient treated with tofacitinib. The clonotype was recovered from a human donor with alopecia areata. The J gene is TRBJ1-1, the V gene TRBV29-1; D is possibly TRBD1 (5 bases). The CDR3 loop reads CSVYQGLLAFF. CDR3 coding DNA: TGCAGCGTGTACCAGGGCCTTCTAGCTTTCTTT.